Below, 15 T cell receptor beta chains from the same sample are listed, as sequenced in a study of T cells in Graves' hyperthyroidism and ophthalmopathy. Researchers amplified the TCR beta CDR3 regions from RNA transcripts. Researchers ran a first-round RT-PCR on the TCR CDR3 using the HTBI primer set. TCRdb used MiXCR to reprocess the multiplex PCR reads, holding one entry per CDR3 protein. The sample yields some 350,000 distinct CDR3 sequences, 25% seen once. Material for sequencing was blood. Receptor source: a man aged 50-59 years with Graves' hyperthyroidism.

This clonotype showed up just a few times. The chain carries TRBV7-9 and TRBJ2-3; no clear D gene. The CDR3 extends over 13 amino acids. Germline CDR1 SEHNR, CDR2 FQNEAQ (reference sequence). The V and J ends lost 4 bases and 0 bases respectively, with 5 bases between them. CDR3 sequence (DNA): TGTGCCAGCAGCTCCGTCAGCACAGATACGCAGTATTTT. Translation: CASSSVSTDTQYF. Full variable domain (outside the CDR3, taken from reference TRBV7-9 and TRBJ2-3): DTGVSQNPRHKITKRGQNVTFRCDPISEHNRLYWYRQTLGQGPEFLTYFQNEAQLEKSRLLSDRFSAERPKGSFSTLEIQRTEQGDSAMYLCASSSVSTDTQYFGPGTRLTVL.

This clonotype appeared a few times. The chain has TRBV5-1 and TRBJ1-3; D is unclear. The CDR3 totals 14 residues. V gave up 5 bases and J gave up 0 bases, with 9 bases separating them. CDR1 and CDR2 (germline): SGHRS, YFSETQ. CDR3 amino acids: CASRNRDSGNTIYF. The CDR3 DNA reads TGCGCCAGCAGGAATCGCGACTCTGGAAACACCATATATTTT.

In its sample, this clonotype was seen a few times. This rearrangement joins TRBV6-1 to TRBJ2-1; D remains unclear. Germline lookup yields CDR1 MNHNS and CDR2 SASEGT. This CDR3 is built from 13 residues. Between the trimmed V and J ends, which lost 2 bases and 6 bases, there was a span of 8 bases. CDR3: CASSEWLPNEQFF. For the CDR3, the DNA is TGTGCCAGCAGTGAATGGCTACCCAATGAGCAGTTCTTC.

This clonotype was observed a handful of times. CDR3 protein: CASSPIRGRNQPQHF. The CDR3 DNA reads TGTGCCAGCTCACCAATTAGGGGTCGCAATCAGCCCCAGCATTTT. The chain carries TRBV18 and TRBJ1-5; the D gene is possibly TRBD1 (5 bases). This CDR3 region has 15 residues. In germline, CDR1 is KGHSH, CDR2 LQKENI. V lost 2 bases, J lost 2 bases, and 10 bases lay in between. Drawing the rest from reference TRBV18 and TRBJ1-5, the complete variable domain is NAGVMQNPRHLVRRRGQEARLRCSPMKGHSHVYWYRQLPEEGLKFMVYLQKENIIDESGMPKERFSAEFPKEGPSILRIQQVVRGDSAAYFCASSPIRGRNQPQHFGDGTRLSIL.

At least ten counts were recorded for this clonotype. The chain recombines TRBV28 with TRBJ1-1; 8 bases are a match to TRBD1. Looked up from germline, CDR1 is MDHEN and CDR2 is SYDVKM. Germline trimming cut 6 bases from V and 0 bases from J; bases unmatched to any gene: 9. The length of the CDR3 is 16 residues. The CDR3 nucleotides read TGTGCCAGCAGCCCTACCGGGACAGGAGTGAACACTGAAGCTTTCTTT. Translating it yields CASSPTGTGVNTEAFF.

This clonotype was counted only a few times. The J gene is TRBJ2-1, the V gene TRBV6-1, with D possibly TRBD2 on 5 matching bases. The CDR3 is made up of 13 amino acids. Trimming removed 10 bases from V and 6 bases from J, with 16 bases in between. CDR1 and CDR2 (germline): MNHNS, SASEGT. The CDR3 sequence: CATSHFAGNEQFF. CDR3 DNA: TGTGCCACCTCCCATTTTGCGGGCAATGAGCAGTTCTTC.

The chain recombines TRBV7-3 with TRBJ2-3; 12 nucleotides agree with TRBD2. CDR1 and CDR2 from the germline V gene are SGHTA and FQGTGA. J was trimmed by 7 bases and V by 5 bases; bases with no gene match: 7. The CDR3 is 15 residues long. The CDR3 region has the DNA TGTGCCAGCAGCCCCCTAGCGGGAGGGCTAAATACGCAGTATTTT. Translated, it gives CASSPLAGGLNTQYF.

The chain links TRBV3-1 to TRBJ1-5; D may be TRBD1 (6 bases). V shed 0 bases and J shed 5 bases, with 11 bases lying between them. This CDR3 is built from 15 residues. Germline CDR1 reads LGHDT; CDR2 reads YNNKEL (reference sequence). The CDR3 loop is CASSQDPGADQPQHF. CDR3 coding DNA: TGTGCCAGCAGCCAAGATCCGGGGGCAGATCAGCCCCAGCATTTT.

Many counts were recorded for this clonotype. The rearrangement links TRBV7-3 to TRBJ2-3; D possibly corresponds to TRBD2 (6 bases). The CDR3 runs to 17 residues. CDR1 is SGHTA and CDR2 is FQGTGA in the germline V gene. Trimming removed 5 bases from V and 0 bases from J, with 18 bases in between. CDR3 protein: CASSRSDLASSTDTQYF. The CDR3 coding sequence is TGTGCCAGCAGCCGGAGTGACCTAGCGTCTAGCACAGATACGCAGTATTTT.

The rearrangement links TRBV20-1 to TRBJ2-7; TRBD2 agrees at 13 bases. V lost 2 bases to trimming and J lost 4 bases; unmatched junction nucleotides: 5. The germline V gene has CDR1 DFQATT and CDR2 SNEGSKA (reference sequence). This CDR3 is 15 amino acids long. The CDR3 DNA follows: TGCAGTGCTAGAATTAGGACTAGCGGGAGATACGAGCAGTACTTC. Encoded protein: CSARIRTSGRYEQYF.

In its sample, this clonotype was seen a few times. The chain is built from TRBV5-1 and TRBJ1-1, with D unclear. The CDR3 spans 15 residues. The germline CDR1 and CDR2 sequences are SGHRS and YFSETQ. Trimming left V 0 bases short and J 6 bases short, with 15 bases between. CDR3 nucleotides: TGCGCCAGCAGCTTGGGCCCGGGTAGTAGCGCTGAAGCTTTCTTT. This gives the protein CASSLGPGSSAEAFF.

This clonotype has a handful of counts. DNA of the CDR3: TGCAGCGTTGGACAGTTCCCCTCTGGGGCCAACGTCCTGACTTTC. This encodes CSVGQFPSGANVLTF. The chain uses TRBV29-1 and TRBJ2-6; weak D call: TRBD1 (5 bases). CDR1 and CDR2 (germline): SQVTM, ANQGSEA. This CDR3 spans 15 amino acids. V gave up 4 bases and J gave up 0 bases, with 10 bases separating them.

This clonotype was detected ten times or more. The chain links TRBV28 to TRBJ2-3; D perhaps matches TRBD2 (5 bases). This CDR3 comprises 16 residues. Trimming left V 2 bases short and J 8 bases short, with 20 bases between. Germline V gene sequence: CDR1 MDHEN, CDR2 SYDVKM. The CDR3: CASSLRSRPGESTQYF. The CDR3 region has the DNA TGTGCCAGCAGTTTACGATCCAGACCCGGGGAGTCTACGCAGTATTTT.

This sequence joins TRBV29-1 and TRBJ2-1, with TRBD2 matching over 9 bases. The CDR3 is 14 residues long. CDR1 is SQVTM and CDR2 is ANQGSEA in the germline V gene. Trimming took 3 bases from V and 6 from J; bases not matched to a gene: 6. The CDR3 region has the DNA TGCAGCGTTGACCTGGCTAGCGGGGTCAATGAGCAGTTCTTC. Amino acid sequence: CSVDLASGVNEQFF.

This clonotype occurred many times. The rearrangement uses TRBV2 and TRBJ1-2; 8 nucleotides match TRBD1. CDR3 length: 15 residues. Germline values: CDR1 SNHLY, CDR2 FYNNEI. V lost 2 bases, J lost 9 bases, and 11 bases stayed unmatched. CDR3 loop: CASSEQPGGASSYTF. For the CDR3, the DNA is TGTGCCAGCAGTGAACAGCCAGGGGGCGCGAGTAGCTACACCTTC.